These 16 T cell receptor beta chains were all obtained from the same sample, sequenced in a study of blood T cell repertoires in COVID-19. Assay: immunoSEQ multiplex PCR; the TCRdb copy retains only in-frame clones and omits some. The sample lists tens of thousands of clones, approximately 86% occurring once. Material for sequencing was peripheral blood. The origin of the receptors is a man aged 55 to 70 with active COVID-19.

J is TRBJ1-1 and V is TRBV11-2; 8 bases line up with TRBD1. The CDR3 is made up of 13 amino acids. Germline CDR1 SGHAT, CDR2 FQNNGV. The CDR3 protein is CGTGKERNTEAFF. The CDR3 DNA is TGTGGGACAGGGAAGGAGAGGAACACTGAAGCTTTCTTT.

This clone has more than one count but fewer than ten. This chain joins TRBV2 and TRBJ2-5, with 12 bases identical to TRBD2. Germline V lookup: CDR1 SNHLY, CDR2 FYNNEI. After removal of 6 bases from V and 4 bases from J, the junction contained 18 bases not matched to a gene. CDR3 length equals 19 residues. CDR3 bases: TGTGCCAGCAGGGCGGCGGTCCCAGGACTAGCGGGATGGGGAGAGACCCAGTACTTC. Translation gives CASRAAVPGLAGWGETQYF.

This clone showed up just once. V gene TRBV2 combines with J gene TRBJ2-1; 9 positions match TRBD2. The ends lost 5 bases at V and 2 bases at J; junction bases unmatched: 4. The germline CDR1 and CDR2 sequences are SNHLY and FYNNEI. The CDR3 sequence is 15 residues long. CDR3 region: CASSLTSGAYNEQFF. CDR3 sequence (DNA): TGTGCCAGCAGTCTGACTAGCGGAGCCTACAATGAGCAGTTCTTC.

J is TRBJ2-1 and V is TRBV10-3; 12 bases are a match to TRBD2. Germline V lookup: CDR1 ENHRY, CDR2 SYGVKD. The CDR3 contains 18 residues. After removal of 2 bases from V and 9 bases from J, the junction contained 14 bases not matched to a gene. The chain's CDR3 is CAISETTSSGGALFEQFF. CDR3 sequence (DNA): TGTGCCATCAGTGAGACCACGTCTAGCGGGGGGGCTTTATTTGAGCAGTTCTTC.

The chain is built from TRBV7-2 and TRBJ2-7; TRBD2 aligns across 15 bases. The CDR3 has 18 amino acids. The ends lost 3 bases at V and 0 bases at J; junction bases unmatched: 6. Germline lookup yields CDR1 SGHTA and CDR2 FQGNSA. In nucleotides, the CDR3 is TGTGCCAGCAGCTTCCAGTCGGGACTAGCGGGGGGCTCCTACGAGCAGTACTTC. This translates into CASSFQSGLAGGSYEQYF.

This sequence joins TRBV5-1 and TRBJ1-2; 7 positions agree with TRBD1. Germline V gene sequence: CDR1 SGHRS, CDR2 YFSETQ. The CDR3 sequence is 14 residues long. J lost 6 bases, V lost 4 bases, and 9 bases had no gene match. DNA for the CDR3: TGCGCCAGCAGCAGCAGGGTGGGACAGAATGGCTACACCTTC. It codes for CASSSRVGQNGYTF. The entire variable domain, with the rest obtained from reference TRBV5-1 and TRBJ1-2, is as follows: KAGVTQTPRYLIKTRGQQVTLSCSPISGHRSVSWYQQTPGQGLQFLFEYFSETQRNKGNFPGRFSGRQFSNSRSEMNVSTLELGDSALYLCASSSRVGQNGYTFGSGTRLTVV.

J is TRBJ1-3 and V is TRBV9, with 8 bases that match TRBD1. CDR3 size: 18 residues. Germline assignment: CDR1 SGDLS and CDR2 YYNGEE. With 2 bases clipped from V and 1 base from J, the junction kept 11 bases outside the gene matches. This chain's CDR3 is CASSVLGAGGLSGNTIYF. The CDR3 nucleotides are TGTGCCAGCAGCGTTTTGGGGGCAGGGGGCTTATCTGGAAACACCATATATTTT.

This clone was seen a few times. This chain links TRBV6-2 or TRBV6-3 with TRBJ1-5; TRBD1 matches 8 bases. The J segment lost 4 bases and the V segment lost 3 bases, leaving 11 bases of the junction unmatched. The CDR3 is 17 residues long. Germline V gives CDR1 MNHEY, CDR2 SVGEGT. The CDR3 DNA is TGTGCCAGCAGTTATCCCTATACAGGGGGTAGAAATCAGCCCCAGCATTTT. This gives the protein CASSYPYTGGRNQPQHF.

CDR3 sequence: CASSVNKNTEAFF. CDR3 bases: TGTGCCAGCAGTGTAAACAAGAACACTGAAGCTTTCTTT. The chain links TRBV2 to TRBJ1-1; D is unclear. There are 13 residues in the CDR3. Deletions cut 4 bases from V and 1 base from J, with 7 bases between. The V gene's germline CDR1 is SNHLY and CDR2 FYNNEI.

The V gene is TRBV9, the J gene TRBJ1-1; D uncertain. Trimming cost V 2 bases and J 1 base, with 6 bases left between them. The germline V gene has CDR1 SGDLS and CDR2 YYNGEE. The CDR3 is 13 amino acids. CDR3 amino acids: CASSVRANTEAFF. DNA of the CDR3: TGTGCCAGCAGCGTTCGAGCGAACACTGAAGCTTTCTTT.

The chain recombines TRBV7-9 with TRBJ1-2; D unclear. V was pared by 1 base and J by 4 bases, with 22 bases between. This CDR3 has 18 amino acids. Per germline, CDR1 SEHNR and CDR2 FQNEAQ (reference sequence). The CDR3 loop is CASSLEVRRESKGYGYTF. The CDR3 DNA reads TGTGCCAGCAGCTTAGAAGTGAGGAGGGAAAGTAAAGGCTATGGCTACACCTTC.

The V call is TRBV28, the J call TRBJ1-4, with 9 bases aligning to TRBD1. Germline-derived CDR1 and CDR2 are MDHEN and SYDVKM. Trimming cost V 10 bases and J 8 bases; bases outside gene matches: 17. The CDR3 totals 16 residues. CDR3 sequence reads: CAISQGQGLLLEKLFF. The CDR3 nucleotides are TGTGCCATCTCGCAGGGACAGGGACTATTGCTCGAAAAACTGTTTTTT.

The chain is built from TRBV11-2 and TRBJ2-7, with 11 bases identical to TRBD2. CDR1 is SGHAT and CDR2 is FQNNGV in the germline V gene. The CDR3 runs to 15 residues. J lost 6 bases, V lost 5 bases, and 9 bases had no gene match. CDR3 nucleotides: TGTGCCAGCAGCCCGGGGGTAGCGGGAGGGCCCGAGCAGTACTTC. It codes for CASSPGVAGGPEQYF.

J is TRBJ1-1 and V is TRBV29-1; 10 positions match TRBD1. V was pared by 7 bases and J by 4 bases, with 12 bases of the junction left unmatched. The CDR3 covers 15 residues. Germline CDR1 reads SQVTM; CDR2 reads ANQGSEA. The CDR3 DNA is TGCAGCGCAAGCGACGACAGGGGGCTGGTCACTGAAGCTTTCTTT. Residues: CSASDDRGLVTEAFF.

V usage is TRBV6-2 or TRBV6-3 and J usage is TRBJ1-5; D is possibly TRBD1 (6 bases). The ends were cut back, 5 bases at V and 1 base at J, with 12 bases in the middle. The CDR3 is 15 residues long. Looked up from germline, CDR1 is MNHEY and CDR2 is SVGEGT. CDR3 in DNA: TGTGCCAGCAGTGACACTCAGGGGAGCAATCAGCCCCAGCATTTT. Translation: CASSDTQGSNQPQHF.

This sequence joins TRBV2 and TRBJ2-7; 9 bases are a match to TRBD1. The CDR3 runs to 14 residues. From germline, CDR1 is SNHLY and CDR2 FYNNEI. V shed 6 bases, J shed 0 bases, and the junction held 3 bases outside the gene matches. The CDR3: CASRGQGPSYEQYF. As DNA, the CDR3 is TGTGCCAGCAGGGGACAGGGACCCTCCTACGAGCAGTACTTC.